The clone carrying this T cell receptor beta chain was seen a few times. The sample is drawn from a study of T cell changes during pregnancy in multiple sclerosis. Only in-frame clones appear in the TCRdb table, and some are missing; sequencing was by immunoSEQ multiplex PCR. The sample shows over 20,000 clones, about 90% of them seen only once. CDR1 and CDR2 from the germline V gene are KGHSH and LQKENI. The CDR3 spans 14 residues. Trimming shortened V by 2 bases and J by 1 base, and 8 bases separated the two germline ends. This receptor was obtained from a female donor in good health, enrolled as a control in a pregnancy study. The material sequenced was CD8+ T cells from peripheral blood mononuclear cells, taken in the second trimester of pregnancy. This chain connects TRBV18 to TRBJ1-1; weak D call: TRBD1 (5 bases). The CDR3 spells CASSPDRSNTEAFF. The CDR3 DNA reads TGTGCCAGCTCACCAGACAGATCGAACACTGAAGCTTTCTTT.